One and the same sample provided the 23 T cell receptor beta chains below, sequenced in a study of early T cells in non-severe SARS-CoV-2 infection. TCRdb analysed the 5' RACE reads with MiXCR anew, one entry per CDR3 protein. The sample holds 90,000 to 100,000 distinct CDR3 sequences; under 15% are singletons and the top ten take around 2.4%. The material sequenced was whole blood. All receptors come from an adult who was a healthcare worker with PCR-confirmed SARS-CoV-2 infection or an uninfected control (not recorded which).

CDR3 loop: CASSLSLRDTQYF. The CDR3, as DNA: TGCGCCAGCAGCTTGTCTTTACGAGATACGCAGTATTTT. The genes are TRBV5-1 and TRBJ2-3; D is unclear. Trimming stripped 1 base from V and 5 bases from J, with 8 bases between. Looked up from germline, CDR1 is SGHRS and CDR2 is YFSETQ. The CDR3 contains 13 residues. The full variable domain, rest sourced from reference TRBV5-1 and TRBJ2-3, is KAGVTQTPRYLIKTRGQQVTLSCSPISGHRSVSWYQQTPGQGLQFLFEYFSETQRNKGNFPGRFSGRQFSNSRSEMNVSTLELGDSALYLCASSLSLRDTQYFGPGTRLTVL.

This clonotype occurred many times. The chain combines TRBV28 with TRBJ2-5; D is perhaps TRBD1 (5 bases). CDR3 length: 14 amino acids. The V end lost 2 bases, the J end lost 0 bases, and 7 bases lay between the germline ends. CDR1 MDHEN and CDR2 SYDVKM come from the germline V gene. In DNA form, the CDR3 reads TGTGCCAGCAGTTTAATACAGGACCAAGAGACCCAGTACTTC. Protein product: CASSLIQDQETQYF.

This clonotype was seen ten or more times. The J gene is TRBJ2-7, the V gene TRBV5-1; 9 bases are shared with TRBD1. The V segment lost 0 bases and the J segment 5 bases; nucleotides outside the gene matches: 6. Per germline, CDR1 SGHRS and CDR2 YFSETQ. The CDR3 is made up of 15 amino acids. CDR3 coding DNA: TGCGCCAGCAGCTTGGAGGGACAGGGAATAGACGAGCAGTACTTC. Translated, it gives CASSLEGQGIDEQYF.

This clonotype came up many times. The chain joins TRBV5-1 to TRBJ2-3; 11 bases fit TRBD2. Germline CDR1 SGHRS, CDR2 YFSETQ. The V and J ends lost 5 bases and 4 bases, in that order; junction bases with no gene match: 3. CDR3 length: 14 residues. The CDR3: CASSSGGASDTQYF. CDR3 nucleotides: TGCGCCAGCAGTAGCGGGGGGGCTTCAGATACGCAGTATTTT. The full variable domain, with the rest looked up from reference TRBV5-1 and TRBJ2-3, is KAGVTQTPRYLIKTRGQQVTLSCSPISGHRSVSWYQQTPGQGLQFLFEYFSETQRNKGNFPGRFSGRQFSNSRSEMNVSTLELGDSALYLCASSSGGASDTQYFGPGTRLTVL.

The gene calls are TRBV4-3 and TRBJ1-5, with D hard to call. The CDR3 runs 15 residues. Looked up from germline, CDR1 is LGHNA and CDR2 is YSLEER. The germline V and J ends were trimmed by 0 bases and 9 bases, with 15 bases remaining between them. CDR3 nucleotide sequence: TGCGCCAGCAGCCAAGATCCGACCACGGCAGGGCCCCAGCATTTT. Residues: CASSQDPTTAGPQHF.

This clonotype was recorded a few times. V and J are TRBV5-6 and TRBJ1-2; 11 bases are a match to TRBD1. Per germline, CDR1 SGHDT and CDR2 YYEEEE. The CDR3 is 15 residues long. V dropped 4 bases and J dropped 4; count of bases not matched to a gene: 6. The CDR3 bases are TGTGCCAGCAGCCCAGGACAGGGGGCGTTCTATGGCTACACCTTC. This gives the protein CASSPGQGAFYGYTF.

V gene TRBV11-2 combines with J gene TRBJ1-4; TRBD1 matches 7 bases. Germline trimming cut 5 bases from V and 8 bases from J; bases unmatched to any gene: 8. The CDR3 is made up of 14 amino acids. Per germline, CDR1 SGHAT and CDR2 FQNNGV. Written as DNA, the CDR3 is TGTGCCAGCAGCCCGCGACAGGGAGGGGAAAAACTGTTTTTT. Amino acid sequence: CASSPRQGGEKLFF.

The chain links TRBV7-2 to TRBJ1-2; D ambiguous. Trimming shortened V by 3 bases and J by 1 base, and 12 bases separated the two germline ends. Germline V gene lookup returns CDR1 SGHTA and CDR2 FQGNSA. This CDR3 is built from 15 residues. The CDR3 coding sequence is TGTGCCAGCAGCTTTCAAGAACGGAATAACTATGGCTACACCTTC. It encodes CASSFQERNNYGYTF.

This clonotype was counted between two and nine times. The chain carries TRBV28 and TRBJ2-7, with 7 bases lining up with TRBD1. V trimming: 5 bases; J trimming: 1 base; junction bases outside the gene matches: 8. The CDR3 extends over 15 amino acids. Germline V gene sequence: CDR1 MDHEN, CDR2 SYDVKM. The CDR3 bases are TGTGCCAGCAGTACGTCCGGACAGGAGTCCTACGAGCAGTACTTC. It yields the protein CASSTSGQESYEQYF.

This clonotype has a count of ten or more. The V call is TRBV18, the J call TRBJ1-4; no reliable D call. Germline values: CDR1 KGHSH, CDR2 LQKENI. The CDR3 runs 13 residues. V shed 6 bases and J shed 4 bases, with 9 bases lying between them. The CDR3 nucleotides are TGTGCCAGCTCCAACTACAATAATGAAAAACTGTTTTTT. This codes for CASSNYNNEKLFF.

This clonotype was detected many times. The chain employs TRBV12-3 or TRBV12-4 and TRBJ2-5; D is tentatively TRBD1 or TRBD2 (6 bases each). The germline V and J ends were trimmed by 3 bases and 0 bases, with 8 bases remaining between them. The CDR3 runs to 14 residues. The CDR3 DNA reads TGTGCCAGCAGTTTGGAGGGGGACCAAGAGACCCAGTACTTC. This codes for CASSLEGDQETQYF.

This sequence joins TRBV24-1 and TRBJ2-1, with a weak D call TRBD2 (5 bases). V dropped 11 bases and J dropped 2 bases, with 18 bases sitting between them. Germline V gives CDR1 KGHDR, CDR2 SFDVKD. The CDR3 contains 15 residues. CDR3 region: CARPVEVGAYNEQFF. The CDR3 bases are TGTGCCAGACCGGTTGAAGTGGGAGCCTACAATGAGCAGTTCTTC.

This clonotype came up many times. V and J are TRBV28 and TRBJ1-6, with 7 bases that match TRBD1. V gave up 4 bases and J gave up 7 bases; unmatched junction bases: 10. Looked up from germline, CDR1 is MDHEN and CDR2 is SYDVKM. The CDR3 runs to 16 residues. CDR3 loop: CASSSPGTAENSPLHF. The CDR3 DNA reads TGTGCCAGCAGTTCACCCGGGACAGCCGAAAATTCACCCCTCCACTTT.

This sequence joins TRBV4-2 and TRBJ2-7, with a weak D call TRBD2 (6 bases). Germline CDR1 LGHNA, CDR2 YNFKEQ. Trimming cost V 0 bases and J 7 bases, with 7 bases left between them. The CDR3 is made up of 12 amino acids. The CDR3 loop is CASSQEGTEQYF. CDR3 bases: TGTGCCAGCAGCCAAGAGGGGACTGAGCAGTACTTC.

The chain combines TRBV7-2 with TRBJ1-1, with D tentatively TRBD1 (5 bases). Germline CDR1 and CDR2: SGHTA and FQGNSA. This CDR3 has 16 amino acids. Trimming cost V 4 bases and J 1 base, with 16 bases left between them. The CDR3 spells CASSSREGMGNTEAFF. The CDR3 DNA reads as TGTGCCAGCAGCTCTAGAGAGGGGATGGGGAACACTGAAGCTTTCTTT.

This clonotype was recorded at least ten times. The rearrangement joins TRBV20-1 to TRBJ1-5; D might be TRBD1 (6 bases). Trimming left V 5 bases short and J 1 base short, with 21 bases between. This CDR3 comprises 17 residues. The V gene's germline CDR1 is DFQATT and CDR2 SNEGSKA (reference sequence). CDR3 DNA sequence: TGCAGTGCTTCGAGGGGGGGGACGGGCCAAAGCAATCAGCCCCAGCATTTT. Translated, it gives CSASRGGTGQSNQPQHF.

This clonotype was detected only a few times. The chain links TRBV5-4 to TRBJ1-2, with D unclear. This CDR3 has 14 amino acids. Germline V gene sequence: CDR1 SGHNT, CDR2 YYREEE (reference sequence). The V end lost 2 bases, the J end lost 0 bases, and 8 bases lay between the germline ends. The DNA for the CDR3 is TGTGCCAGCAGCTTTGAGTCCGCTAACTATGGCTACACCTTC. This codes for CASSFESANYGYTF. The full variable domain, rest sourced from reference TRBV5-4 and TRBJ1-2, is ETGVTQSPTHLIKTRGQQVTLRCSSQSGHNTVSWYQQALGQGPQFIFQYYREEENGRGNFPPRFSGLQFPNYSSELNVNALELDDSALYLCASSFESANYGYTFGSGTRLTVV.

This clonotype has a count of ten or more. This chain links TRBV6-6 with TRBJ1-2; TRBD1 aligns across 10 bases. This CDR3 region has 15 residues. Germline-derived CDR1 and CDR2 are MNHNY and SVGAGI (reference sequence). V lost 6 bases and J lost 1; bases outside the gene matches: 5. DNA for the CDR3: TGTGCCAGCAGGGATGGACAGGGGGATAACTATGGCTACACCTTC. Its protein product is CASRDGQGDNYGYTF.

This clonotype appeared many times. V is TRBV4-1 and J is TRBJ2-4; D might be TRBD2 (6 bases). Trimming stripped 1 base from V and 2 bases from J, with 18 bases between. This CDR3 contains 18 residues. Germline V lookup: CDR1 MGHRA, CDR2 YSYEKL. The CDR3, as DNA: TGCGCCAGCAGCCAAGTGGGACTCTCCGGGCAAACCAAAAACATTCAGTACTTC. It specifies CASSQVGLSGQTKNIQYF.

This clonotype has only a few counts. The V gene is TRBV6-2 or TRBV6-3, the J gene TRBJ2-1, with a tentative D call TRBD2 (5 bases). The V end was cut by 7 bases, the J end by 2 bases, with 9 bases between. Per germline, CDR1 MNHEY and CDR2 SVGEGT. This CDR3 region has 13 residues. The CDR3: CASTQRAYNEQFF. The CDR3 nucleotides are TGTGCCAGCACCCAGAGGGCCTACAATGAGCAGTTCTTC.

The rearrangement links TRBV4-1 to TRBJ1-2; 7 bases line up with TRBD1. The CDR3 loop spans 16 amino acids. The germline CDR1 and CDR2 sequences are MGHRA and YSYEKL. V trimming: 1 base; J trimming: 4 bases; junction bases outside the gene matches: 9. CDR3 in amino acids: CASSQAQGQEIYGYTF. The CDR3 bases are TGCGCCAGCAGCCAAGCGCAAGGACAGGAAATCTATGGCTACACCTTC.

The sample holds a few counts of this clonotype. This chain connects TRBV14 to TRBJ2-5; D remains ambiguous. With 0 bases removed from V and 7 bases from J, the gap between germline ends came to 9 bases. CDR1 SGHDN and CDR2 FVKESK come from the germline V gene. CDR3 length equals 13 residues. CDR3 residues: CASSQELGWTQYF. As DNA, the CDR3 is TGTGCCAGCAGCCAAGAATTAGGATGGACCCAGTACTTC.

This chain connects TRBV15 to TRBJ1-5; D might be TRBD1 (5 bases). Trimming removed 1 base at V and 4 bases at J, with 11 bases between. CDR1 is LNHNV, CDR2 YYDKDF, per germline (reference sequence). The CDR3 covers 15 residues. The CDR3 loop reads CATSRGSGGNQPQHF. For the CDR3, the DNA is TGTGCCACCAGCAGAGGAAGTGGGGGAAATCAGCCCCAGCATTTT.